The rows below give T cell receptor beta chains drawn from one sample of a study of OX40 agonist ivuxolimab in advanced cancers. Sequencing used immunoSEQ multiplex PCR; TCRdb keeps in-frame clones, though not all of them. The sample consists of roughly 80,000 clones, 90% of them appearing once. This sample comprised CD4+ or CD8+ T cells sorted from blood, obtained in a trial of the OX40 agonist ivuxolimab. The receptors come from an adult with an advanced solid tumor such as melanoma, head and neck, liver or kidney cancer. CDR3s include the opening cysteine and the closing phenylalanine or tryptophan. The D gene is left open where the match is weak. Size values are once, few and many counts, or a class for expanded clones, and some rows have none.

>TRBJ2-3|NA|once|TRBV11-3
TGTGCCAGCAGCTTATCCGGAGACACAGATACGCAGTATTTT
CASSLSGDTDTQYF
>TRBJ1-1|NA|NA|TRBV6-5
TGTGCCAGACCTAAAGTGAACACTGAAGCTTTCTTT
CARPKVNTEAFF
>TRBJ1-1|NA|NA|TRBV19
TGTGCCAGTAGTAAGGCAGGGCGGAACACTGAAGCTTTCTTT
CASSKAGRNTEAFF
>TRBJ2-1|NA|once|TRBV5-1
TGCGCCACCAGGACAGACTCCTACAATGAGCAGTTCTTC
CATRTDSYNEQFF
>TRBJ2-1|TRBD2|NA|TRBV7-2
TGTGCCAGCAGCTTACAGGCGACTAGCGGATACAATGAGCAGTTCTTC
CASSLQATSGYNEQFF
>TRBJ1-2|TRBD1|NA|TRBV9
TGTGCCAGCAGCGTTACCGGGACAGGGACTGGCTACACCTTC
CASSVTGTGTGYTF
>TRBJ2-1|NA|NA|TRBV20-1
TGCAGTGCTATTAAATACAATGAGCAGTTCTTC
CSAIKYNEQFF
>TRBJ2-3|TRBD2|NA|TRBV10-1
TGCGCCAGCAGTGAGTCGTTAGCGGGAGAGTTCTGGGGCACAGATACGCAGTATTTT
CASSESLAGEFWGTDTQYF
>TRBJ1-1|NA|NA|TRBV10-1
TGCGCCAGCAGTGACCGCAGGGGGAACACTGAAGCTTTCTTT
CASSDRRGNTEAFF
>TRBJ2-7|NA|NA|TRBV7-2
TGTGCCAGCAGCTATGGACCCCGAACCTACGAGCAGTACTTC
CASSYGPRTYEQYF
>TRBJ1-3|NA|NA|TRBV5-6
TGTGCCAGCAGCTTGGCCGCCGGCAGAAGCTCTGGAAACACCATATATTTT
CASSLAAGRSSGNTIYF
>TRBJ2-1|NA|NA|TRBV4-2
TGTGCCAGCAGCCAAGATCTCGCTAGGTTTGGGCAGTTCTTC
CASSQDLARFGQFF
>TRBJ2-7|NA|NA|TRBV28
TGTGCCAGCAGTCGCACCGAACTCCTGCACTCCTACGAGCAGTACTTC
CASSRTELLHSYEQYF
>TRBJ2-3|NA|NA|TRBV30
TGTGCCTGGAGTGTACAGGCAGATACGCAGTATTTT
CAWSVQADTQYF
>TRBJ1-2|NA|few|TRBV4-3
TGCGCCAGCAGCCAAGACCAGGCTGGCTATGGCTACACCTTC
CASSQDQAGYGYTF
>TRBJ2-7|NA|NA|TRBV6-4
TGTGCCAGCAGGGACCGGGACTTCTACGAGCAGTACTTC
CASRDRDFYEQYF
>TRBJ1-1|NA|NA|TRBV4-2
TGTGCCAGCAGCCAAGATCGGGGGGGGCCGTCTTCCGCTTTCTTT
CASSQDRGGPSSAFF
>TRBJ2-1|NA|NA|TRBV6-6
TGTGCCAGCAGTCCTTACCCTGGAAATGAGCAGTTCTTC
CASSPYPGNEQFF
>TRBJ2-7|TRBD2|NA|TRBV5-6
TGTGCCAGCAGCCAATTAGCGGGAGTTGCCTACGAGCAGTACTTC
CASSQLAGVAYEQYF
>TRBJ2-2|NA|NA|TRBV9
TGTGCCAGCAGCGCCGCTTATAACACCGGGGAGCTGTTTTTT
CASSAAYNTGELFF
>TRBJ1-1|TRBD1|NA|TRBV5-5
TGTGCCAGCAGCTTAGCCTGGACAGGGGGTCACACTGAAGCTTTCTTT
CASSLAWTGGHTEAFF
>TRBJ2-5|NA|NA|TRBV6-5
TGTGCCAGCAGTTACGGGGAGACCCAGTACTTC
CASSYGETQYF
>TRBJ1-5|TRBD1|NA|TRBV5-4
TGTGCCAGCAGCTTGCAGGGGACAGGGGCAAATCAGCCCCAGCATTTT
CASSLQGTGANQPQHF
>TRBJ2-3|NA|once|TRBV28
TGTGCCAGCAGTTACGAACCCCAAGACAGTCAAGCATTTGATACGCAGTATTTT
CASSYEPQDSQAFDTQYF
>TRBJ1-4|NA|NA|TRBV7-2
TGTGCCAGCAGCTTGGTGGGGTCTAATGAAAAACTGTTTTTT
CASSLVGSNEKLFF
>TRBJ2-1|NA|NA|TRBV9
TGTGCCAGCAGCGTAACAGGTAGAGAAAACAATGAGCAGTTCTTC
CASSVTGRENNEQFF
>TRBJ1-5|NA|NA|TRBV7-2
TGTGCCAGCAGCTTAGATAGGGCTCAGCCCCAGCATTTT
CASSLDRAQPQHF
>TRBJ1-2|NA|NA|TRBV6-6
TGTGCCAGCGGGGGGACGCCCGGTTATGGCTACACCTTC
CASGGTPGYGYTF
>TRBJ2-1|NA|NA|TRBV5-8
TGTGCCAGCAGCTTGCGCAGACTAGGAGGTCCGTACGATGAGCAGTTCTTC
CASSLRRLGGPYDEQFF
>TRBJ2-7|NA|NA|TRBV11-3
TGTGCCAGCAGCACCCGGCGGGACAGTCTCTACGAGCAGTACTTC
CASSTRRDSLYEQYF
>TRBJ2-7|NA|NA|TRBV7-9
TGTGCCAGCAGCCCCAAGGGGGGTGGCGAGCAGTACTTC
CASSPKGGGEQYF
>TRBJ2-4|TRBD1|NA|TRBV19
TGTGCCAGTAGTCCGCAGGACAGGGCCTCAACCAAAAACATTCAGTACTTC
CASSPQDRASTKNIQYF
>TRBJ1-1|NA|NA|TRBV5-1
TGCGCCAGCAGCTTGGCCGGTGCAGATGAAGCTTTCTTT
CASSLAGADEAFF
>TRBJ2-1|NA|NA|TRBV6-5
TGTGCCAGTGCTTACAGTCTGAACAATGAGCAGTTCTTC
CASAYSLNNEQFF
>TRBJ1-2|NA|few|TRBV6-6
TGTGCCAGCAGTTACAAACAGGGAGCTAACTATGGCTACACCTTC
CASSYKQGANYGYTF
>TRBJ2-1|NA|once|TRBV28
TGTGCCAGCAGTTTAAGAGTCAAGGGTCGACGGGGGCGTAACAATGAGCAGTTCTTC
CASSLRVKGRRGRNNEQFF
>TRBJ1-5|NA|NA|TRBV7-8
TGTGCCAGCAGCCGGGACACGACTAGCAATCAGCCCCAGCATTTT
CASSRDTTSNQPQHF
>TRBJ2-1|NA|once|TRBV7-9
TGTGCCAGCAGCTTTGTTTTGGATTGGGATGAGCAGTTCTTC
CASSFVLDWDEQFF
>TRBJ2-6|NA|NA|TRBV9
TGTGCCAGCAGCGCCATAGACAGGCTCGCTTCTGGGGCCAACGTCCTGACTTTC
CASSAIDRLASGANVLTF
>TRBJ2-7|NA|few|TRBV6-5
TGTGCCAGCAGCCCTCCCGGGGGGCTTGGCGAGCAGTACTTC
CASSPPGGLGEQYF
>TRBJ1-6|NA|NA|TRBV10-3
TGTGCCACCTCAGCGGGGATGGGCAATTCACCCCTCCACTTT
CATSAGMGNSPLHF
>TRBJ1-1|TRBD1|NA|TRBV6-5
TGTGCCAGCACCATTCAGGGGGCCGCTGAAGCTTTCTTT
CASTIQGAAEAFF
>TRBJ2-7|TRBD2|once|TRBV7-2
TGTGCCAGCAGCTCCCGGCGGAGCGGGAGCCAAAATTACGAGCAGTACTTC
CASSSRRSGSQNYEQYF
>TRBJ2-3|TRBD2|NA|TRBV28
TGTGCCAGCAGTGGACGGACTAGCGGGAGGCTCTTCACAGATACGCAGTATTTT
CASSGRTSGRLFTDTQYF
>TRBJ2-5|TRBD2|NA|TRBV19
TGTGCCAGTAGTATAAGCGCCAGGGAGGGAGAGACCCAGTACTTC
CASSISAREGETQYF
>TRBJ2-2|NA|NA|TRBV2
TGTGCCAGCACGGAAAACACCGGGGAGCTGTTTTTT
CASTENTGELFF
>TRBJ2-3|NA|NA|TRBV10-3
TGTGCCATCAGTGAGTCGGGAGGCCACACAGATACGCAGTATTTT
CAISESGGHTDTQYF
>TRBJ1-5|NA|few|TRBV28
TGTGCCAGCAGTTTACCCGCAGGTTATCAGCCCCAGCATTTT
CASSLPAGYQPQHF
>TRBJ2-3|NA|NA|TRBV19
TGTGCCAGTAGTATCCAGGGGCTCCGTAGCACAGATACGCAGTATTTT
CASSIQGLRSTDTQYF
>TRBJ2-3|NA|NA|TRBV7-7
TGTGCTAGCAGCTTCACCTTTTTAGATACGCAGTATTTT
CASSFTFLDTQYF
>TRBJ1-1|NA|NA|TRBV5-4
TGTGCCAGCAGCCTCCTGGGCGACGCTGAAGCTTTCTTT
CASSLLGDAEAFF
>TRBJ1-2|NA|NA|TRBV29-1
TGCAGCGTTGAATTTGCAGAGAGCCTTTATCGCTACACCTTC
CSVEFAESLYRYTF
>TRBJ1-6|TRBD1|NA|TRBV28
TGTGCCAGCAGTAACGGACAGGCAGCTTATAATTCACCCCTCCACTTT
CASSNGQAAYNSPLHF
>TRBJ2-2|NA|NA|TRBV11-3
TGTGCCAGCACGGACGGGTACACCGGGGAGCTGTTTTTT
CASTDGYTGELFF